These 21 T cell receptor beta chains came from one sample sequenced in a study of T cell responses to AZD1222 COVID-19 vaccine. Sequencing was performed with immunoSEQ multiplex PCR; in TCRdb, only in-frame clones are kept and a portion is missing. The sample lists about 150,000 clones, approximately 88% occurring once. The sample was peripheral blood, taken on day 0 of AZD1222 vaccination. The source is an adult in good health.

This clone came up once. The chain joins TRBV4-3 to TRBJ2-3; possible D gene TRBD1, 5 bases. Germline V gene lookup returns CDR1 LGHNA and CDR2 YSLEER. The CDR3 has 16 amino acids. Deletions cut 0 bases from V and 4 bases from J, with 14 bases between. CDR3 coding DNA: TGCGCCAGCAGCCAAGATCAGGGCAGTGCCGCAGATACGCAGTATTTT. Residues: CASSQDQGSAADTQYF.

This clone was detected only once. The chain recombines TRBV14 with TRBJ2-1; weak D call: TRBD1 (6 bases). CDR1 is SGHDN and CDR2 is FVKESK in the germline V gene. There are 15 residues in the CDR3. V gave up 8 bases and J gave up 5 bases, with 19 bases separating them. CDR3 sequence: CASPGQPMFHNEQFF. The CDR3 DNA reads TGTGCCAGCCCTGGACAGCCGATGTTCCACAATGAGCAGTTCTTC.

V usage is TRBV7-2 and J usage is TRBJ2-7, with 7 bases that match TRBD2. Germline lookup yields CDR1 SGHTA and CDR2 FQGNSA. Trimming took 1 base from V and 6 from J; bases not matched to a gene: 9. The CDR3 has 15 residues. CDR3 amino acids: CASSLGWGGAGEQYF. The CDR3 DNA is TGTGCCAGCAGCTTAGGATGGGGAGGGGCTGGCGAGCAGTACTTC.

The chain employs TRBV30 and TRBJ1-6; D not resolved. Germline assignment: CDR1 GTSNPN and CDR2 SVGIG (reference sequence). This CDR3 has 13 residues. Trimming took off 5 bases at V and 7 bases at J, with 12 bases between the two ends. CDR3 sequence: CAWGGNRNSPLHF. The CDR3 DNA sequence: TGTGCCTGGGGAGGGAACCGCAATTCACCCCTCCACTTT.

The V call is TRBV19, the J call TRBJ1-5; possibly TRBD1 for D (6 bases). The CDR3 extends over 17 amino acids. V lost 3 bases and J lost 3, with 18 bases in between. Germline CDR1 is LNHDA and CDR2 is SQIVND (reference sequence). Here the CDR3 DNA reads TGTGCCAGTAGTATCGGGGCGGGGGCGGCCGCCAATCAGCCCCAGCATTTT. It translates to CASSIGAGAAANQPQHF.

The CDR3: CASSQSTANTEAFF. The CDR3 DNA is TGTGCCAGCAGCCAATCGACAGCGAACACTGAAGCTTTCTTT. The V and J genes are TRBV7-3 and TRBJ1-1; D may be TRBD1 (5 bases). This CDR3 has 14 amino acids. Trimming removed 5 bases from V and 1 base from J, with 11 bases in between. Germline V gene lookup returns CDR1 SGHTA and CDR2 FQGTGA.

This chain links TRBV7-2 with TRBJ2-4; no clear D. The CDR3 sequence is 16 residues long. Germline V lookup: CDR1 SGHTA, CDR2 FQGNSA. Trimming stripped 1 base from V and 0 bases from J, with 10 bases between. The CDR3 DNA sequence: TGTGCCAGCAGCTTAGATTTCACCTTAGCCAAAAACATTCAGTACTTC. Amino acid sequence: CASSLDFTLAKNIQYF. Full variable domain (remainder filled in from reference TRBV7-2 and TRBJ2-4): GAGVSQSPSNKVTEKGKDVELRCDPISGHTALYWYRQSLGQGLEFLIYFQGNSAPDKSGLPSDRFSAERTGGSVSTLTIQRTQQEDSAVYLCASSLDFTLAKNIQYFGAGTRLSVL.

The genes are TRBV4-2 and TRBJ1-5; D is ambiguous. This CDR3 region has 14 residues. V was pared by 4 bases and J by 7 bases, with 14 bases between. The germline V gene has CDR1 LGHNA and CDR2 YNFKEQ. CDR3 sequence: CASSPSSGEQPQHF. CDR3 DNA sequence: TGTGCCAGCAGCCCAAGTTCTGGGGAACAGCCCCAGCATTTT.

The J gene is TRBJ2-5, the V gene TRBV14; D unresolved. The CDR3 has 17 amino acids. Germline assignment: CDR1 SGHDN and CDR2 FVKESK. Trimming shortened V by 0 bases and J by 4 bases, and 18 bases separated the two germline ends. This chain's CDR3 is CASSQDPPSSRIETQYF. CDR3 DNA: TGTGCCAGCAGCCAAGATCCTCCGAGCAGCAGAATAGAGACCCAGTACTTC. Using reference TRBV14 and TRBJ2-5 for the parts outside the CDR3, the full variable domain is EAGVTQFPSHSVIEKGQTVTLRCDPISGHDNLYWYRRVMGKEIKFLLHFVKESKQDESGMPNNRFLAERTGGTYSTLKVQPAELEDSGVYFCASSQDPPSSRIETQYFGPGTRLLVL.

The chain links TRBV6-5 to TRBJ2-5; 9 positions match TRBD1. In germline, CDR1 is MNHEY, CDR2 SVGAGI. Germline trimming cut 2 bases from V and 5 bases from J; bases unmatched to any gene: 3. The CDR3 length is 14 residues. CDR3 in amino acids: CASSYTGQGETQYF. The CDR3 nucleotides read TGTGCCAGCAGTTACACAGGACAGGGGGAGACCCAGTACTTC.

This chain connects TRBV5-6 to TRBJ2-1; a possible D gene is TRBD2 (6 bases). The CDR3 extends over 15 amino acids. CDR1 SGHDT and CDR2 YYEEEE come from the germline V gene. With 3 bases removed from V and 2 bases from J, the gap between germline ends came to 12 bases. The CDR3 DNA sequence: TGTGCCAGCAGCTCTAGACTAGTAGCCTACAATGAGCAGTTCTTC. Its protein product is CASSSRLVAYNEQFF.

The chain is built from TRBV19 and TRBJ2-3; perhaps TRBD1 as D (6 bases). This CDR3 is built from 11 residues. Germline CDR1 LNHDA, CDR2 SQIVND (reference sequence). The V gene lost 7 bases and the J gene lost 9 bases, with 11 bases spanning the gap. Here the CDR3 DNA reads TGTGCCAGTAAAGGACAGAGGACGCAGTATTTT. It translates to CASKGQRTQYF.

The V call is TRBV13, the J call TRBJ2-7, with TRBD1 identical over 7 bases. This CDR3 is 15 amino acids long. V lost 5 bases to trimming and J lost 5 bases; unmatched junction nucleotides: 12. Germline CDR1 is PRHDT and CDR2 is FYEKMQ (reference sequence). In DNA, the CDR3 is TGTGCCAGCAGCCTCCGACAGGGTTTTGAGGACGAGCAGTACTTC. This codes for CASSLRQGFEDEQYF.

This clone was counted once. The chain recombines TRBV12-3 or TRBV12-4 with TRBJ1-2; weak D call: TRBD1 (5 bases). V was pared by 6 bases and J by 0 bases, with 8 bases between. The CDR3 spans 13 residues. The CDR3, as DNA: TGTGCCAGCAGCCGACAGTCTAACTATGGCTACACCTTC. This gives the protein CASSRQSNYGYTF.

The chain employs TRBV3-1 (or the pseudogene TRBV3-2) and TRBJ1-5; 7 bases are a match to TRBD1. V was clipped by 5 bases and J by 0 bases; unmatched bases: 13. This CDR3 contains 18 residues. Germline-derived CDR1 and CDR2 are LGHDT and YNNKEL (reference sequence). CDR3 protein: CASSKPPGQMYSNQPQHF. The CDR3 nucleotides are TGTGCCAGCAGCAAACCTCCGGGACAGATGTATAGCAATCAGCCCCAGCATTTT.

This chain links TRBV6-4 with TRBJ1-6; D is unclear. In germline, CDR1 is MRHNA, CDR2 SNTAGT. Trimming stripped 8 bases from V and 7 bases from J, with 15 bases between. This CDR3 is built from 14 residues. In DNA, the CDR3 is TGTGCCAGCCGAATGGGATCCGGGAATTCACCCCTCCACTTT. Its translation: CASRMGSGNSPLHF.

V usage is TRBV5-1 and J usage is TRBJ1-1; 7 bases fit TRBD1. The CDR3 covers 14 residues. The J segment lost 0 bases and the V segment lost 2 bases, leaving 1 base of the junction unmatched. Per germline, CDR1 SGHRS and CDR2 YFSETQ. The CDR3 spells CASSFTGVNTEAFF. Written as DNA, the CDR3 is TGCGCCAGCAGCTTCACAGGGGTGAACACTGAAGCTTTCTTT.

A remark on this clone: Other DNA sequences in this specimen translate into the identical CDR3. The chain employs TRBV24-1 and TRBJ1-5; D is uncertain. Germline V gene sequence: CDR1 KGHDR, CDR2 SFDVKD. The CDR3 sequence is 14 residues long. V was clipped by 1 base and J by 5 bases, with 8 bases between them. Written as DNA, the CDR3 is TGTGCCACCAGTGATTTAAGGGCCGATCAGCCCCAGCATTTT. Translating it yields CATSDLRADQPQHF.

The V call is TRBV19, the J call TRBJ2-7, with D perhaps assigned TRBD1 or TRBD2 (5 bases each). The CDR3 extends over 16 amino acids. Trimming stripped 6 bases from V and 4 bases from J, with 22 bases between. CDR1 and CDR2 from the germline V gene are LNHDA and SQIVND (reference sequence). The CDR3 nucleotides are TGTGCCAGTAGACCTGACACGGGGCCCTCTAAATACGAGCAGTACTTC. Amino acid sequence: CASRPDTGPSKYEQYF.

The V and J genes are TRBV12-3 or TRBV12-4 and TRBJ1-2, with D perhaps TRBD1 (5 bases). The CDR3 runs 13 residues. Trimming took off 1 base at V and 4 bases at J, with 7 bases between the two ends. The CDR3 sequence: CASSLVTVYGYTF. The DNA of the CDR3 is TGTGCCAGCAGTTTAGTGACAGTCTATGGCTACACCTTC.

This chain links TRBV28 with TRBJ1-5, with 10 bases identical to TRBD1. The J segment lost 7 bases and the V segment lost 8 bases, leaving 5 bases of the junction unmatched. CDR1 and CDR2 (germline): MDHEN, SYDVKM. This CDR3 is 13 amino acids long. CDR3 DNA sequence: TGTGCCAGCGCGGACAGGGGGAAACAGCCCCAGCATTTT. As protein: CASADRGKQPQHF.